Here is one T cell receptor (beta chain) with its context. The antigen is undetermined. This sample stems from a study of T cell responses to AZD1222 COVID-19 vaccine. As for the study in general: Second-dose intervals near 4 or 12 weeks were combined. Study-level findings and limits: After two AZD1222 doses, spike-specific TCR breadth and depth rose versus day 0. Among vaccine-associated CD4 TCRs, coverage spanned spike, with dominance at 160-218 and 743-854. Mostly white British, mostly female donors; authors suggested clonal diversity may be underestimated.

Sequenced by immunoSEQ multiplex PCR; TCRdb stores in-frame clones only, minus some. This sample has 120,000 to 150,000 clones, with around 90% found just once. The CDR3 has 17 amino acids. Here the sequenced sample was peripheral blood, taken on day 0 of AZD1222 vaccination. This sequence originates from an adult in good health. J is TRBJ2-4 and V is TRBV21-1. TRBV21-1 is flagged as a pseudogene. CDR3 DNA: TGTGCCAGCAGCCAAGAGGAAGTAACCCTAGCCAAAAACATTCAGTACTTC. Its translation: CASSQEEVTLAKNIQYF.